Included here is one T cell receptor (beta chain) sequence, with context. Its antigen is as yet unknown. The data belong to a study of cytomegalovirus exposure and HLA in healthy donors. Study observations and caveats: By a later analysis, the bulk of CMV-associated TCR beta chains appeared HLA-restricted. There was a cluster of highly shared sequence variants that was likely a sequencing artifact. Donors were assumed by presence/absence analyses to have roughly uniform sequencing depth. The majority of TCR sequences were rare, yet some public TCRs appeared in many donors.

PCR involved 60 Vbeta and 13 Jbeta primers. The method was immunoSEQ multiplex PCR; TCRdb's version includes in-frame clones alone and lacks a portion of them. The repertoire holds some 250,000 clones, with around 80% as singletons. This TCR was sampled from a woman in her forties in good health and CMV-seropositive. Input material: PBMCs.

Written as DNA, the CDR3 is TGTGCCAGTACTTTCGGGGATCGCGAAAACATTCAGTACTTC. This gives the protein CASTFGDRENIQYF. This sequence joins TRBV19 and TRBJ2-4, with TRBD2 as a possible D gene (5 bases). The CDR3 sequence is 14 residues long. Germline CDR1 reads LNHDA; CDR2 reads SQIVND (reference sequence). The V end was cut by 7 bases, the J end by 5 bases, with 15 bases between.